This T cell receptor (beta chain) was captured by sequencing in a study of human thymus T cells. Findings of the study overall: Highly overlapping thymic repertoires in unrelated individuals were reported by related research.

Worth noting for this clone: Its antigen is not known.

The CDR3 runs 15 residues. CDR1 is SGHNT, CDR2 YYREEE, per germline (reference sequence). J was trimmed by 3 bases and V by 2 bases; bases with no gene match: 8. Profiling relied on immunoSEQ multiplex PCR, and the TCRdb table lists in-frame clones only, not all of them. The sample carries roughly 120,000 clones, around 94% recorded once. Resected material from corrective heart surgery provided the thymus tissue analysed. Those donating were healthy Finnish infants in corrective surgery for congenital heart defects. V usage is TRBV5-4 and J usage is TRBJ2-7; 7 nucleotides agree with TRBD2. This clonotype was sampled from a boy in the first two years of life with a congenital heart defect but otherwise immunologically healthy. Sequenced: thymus tissue. The CDR3 bases are TGTGCCAGCAGCTTAATGGGGGGGGATTTCTACGAGCAGTACTTC. Protein: CASSLMGGDFYEQYF.